This TCR beta chain is from a study of beta chain features in type 1 diabetes. Study-wide findings and caveats: A possible short-template PCR bias applies equally to patients and controls. Moderate yet significant TCRB CDR3 shortening was seen in Type 1 diabetes patients in all four CD4+ subsets. More deletions and fewer insertions at VDJ junctions were found in patients with type 1 diabetes.

As for this clone: Its antigen is as yet unknown.

TCRB transcripts that were expressed got sequenced, as all of the isolated RNA had been reverse transcribed. TCRdb's copy holds only in-frame clones and misses some; the assay was immunoSEQ multiplex PCR. The table includes 500,000 to 650,000 clones, about an eighth detected once. The specimen was naive CD4+ T cells from blood. This clonotype originated in a man aged 30-40 years with type 1 diabetes.

In nucleotides, the CDR3 is TGTGCCAGCACGCGCTACAGTGCAACTAATGAAAAACTGTTTTTT. It is translated as CASTRYSATNEKLFF. The J gene is TRBJ1-4, the V gene TRBV2; unclear D gene. Germline lookup yields CDR1 SNHLY and CDR2 FYNNEI. Trimming shortened V by 7 bases and J by 0 bases, and 12 bases separated the two germline ends. This CDR3 spans 15 amino acids. The full variable domain, rest sourced from reference TRBV2 and TRBJ1-4, is EPEVTQTPSHQVTQMGQEVILRCVPISNHLYFYWYRQILGQKVEFLVSFYNNEISEKSEIFDDQFSVERPDGSNFTLKIRSTKLEDSAMYFCASTRYSATNEKLFFGSGTQLSVL.